This TCR beta chain was obtained from a study of shared clonotypes between healthy human individuals (dated by TCRdb to the early 2020s). A note on the overall study: The cohort included a few men and a couple of women between 18 and 49 years of age. For each donor, three plates each were used for CD4 naive and CD4 memory, two plates were used for CD8 naive, and one plate was used for CD8 memory. To estimate repertoire size and how much clonotypes are shared between individuals, the study performed deep sequencing of blood TCR repertoires from 4 to 6 healthy adults. To increase sequencing depth and limit assay-specific biases, TCR repertoire library preparation and sequencing were carried out by different laboratories using diverse techniques. Each donor's leukapheresis produced roughly between roughly 0.85 and 10 billion PBMCs.

TCR CDR3 regions were amplified from genomic DNA by multiplex PCR using the deep immunoSEQ assay. Extracted genomic DNA from each cell subset was distributed evenly across all wells of several immunoSEQ 96-well plates, and each plate was treated as a replicate. For sorted subsets, 150 to 250 ng genomic DNA, equal to about 30,000 T cell genomes, was loaded into each replicate PCR. The purified libraries were quantified using a Qubit 3.0 fluorometer, sized with a Bioanalyzer 2100, and then quantified again using the KAPA Library Quantification kit. Every immunoSEQ 96-well plate was sequenced on a dedicated single-read 150-cycle Illumina NextSeq 550 flow cell. Concerning the study's data processing: Because the immunoSEQ output held only junctional sequences and lacked quality scores, the filtering could not match the filtering applied to full-length reads. To assign V/J genes and CDR3, sequences were annotated against IMGT germline references using PyIR, a Python wrapper for IgBLAST v1.9. Reads with weak V/J assignments (E-value above 1e-6), missing CDR3, stop codons, out-of-frame junctions, or ambiguous translated residues were removed. V3J clonotypes were defined as sequences sharing an identical inferred V gene, J gene, and CDR3 amino acid sequence. Percentage overlap between repertoires was calculated by dividing the number of shared unique clonotypes by the size of the smaller repertoire. Three approaches were used to assess repertoire richness: RTK rarefaction, the Chao1 estimator, and Recon v2.1 estimates of unobserved clonotypes. Generation probabilities were computed with OLGA for all TCRbeta clonotypes obtained by the gDNA method from a few donors. The immuneACCESS repertoire file appears here via TCRdb, limited to in-frame rearrangements. These files lack a portion of the clones; in checked studies, under half of the deficit traces to unresolved V genes, and the cause of the others is not known. V, J and clone size are those of that table, while D and trimming were read from the DNA. This sample lists approximately 1.9 million clones; roughly 95% were detected once. The ten largest clones take up over 1.5% of the sample.

From the germline V gene, CDR1 is SGHTA and CDR2 is FQGTGA. There are 16 amino acids in the CDR3, from cysteine to phenylalanine inclusive. Just the 48-base CDR3 DNA is kept, in frame starting at base 1. Trimming removed 2 bases from V and 3 bases from J; the gene matches leave 8 bases unexplained. Regarding this clone: Its antigen remains unidentified. No per-base quality is available; no much larger clone lies one base away.

For the CD8 naive samples, CD45RO-negative cells were positively selected for CCR7, yielding a CD45RA+CCR7+ population from which TemRA cells were excluded. The donors were healthy, HIV-negative adults with no recently reported acute infections or vaccinations. Every donor was a Caucasian adult living in Nashville, Tennessee, USA. Blood was collected by leukapheresis, and PBMCs were isolated by Ficoll-Histopaque density gradient centrifugation and then cryopreserved in liquid nitrogen vapor phase. Analytical flow cytometry was used to check the purity and quantity of each magnetically sorted T cell population. From each sorted fraction, genomic DNA was isolated and quantified by UV absorbance on a Nanodrop 2000c. Paper-wide results and their limitations: Incomplete sequencing was indicated by rarefaction of sorted-subset datasets, despite the large sequencing depth. Naive subsets generally had larger estimated clonotype richness than memory subsets. Based on pairwise subsampling, the degree of clonotype sharing among donors was expected to be affected by sequencing depth. The small number of donors limited the genetic and exposure-history diversity represented. Sampling was restricted to blood, and TCR repertoires in tissue are likely to differ from TCR repertoires in blood. Compared with non-shared clonotypes, the clonotypes found in all four sorted-subset donors had higher generation probabilities. When four donors were compared, the shared fraction of clonotypes was about 5.2% for naive CD4, about 4% for naive CD8, more than 2% for memory CD4, and roughly 0.4% for memory CD8.

Sequencing was carried out using naive CD8+ T cells from PBMCs. In the paper's terms, the cell subset or site label means: CD45RA+CCR7+. The chain is encoded by TRBV7-3 joined to TRBJ1-1; TRBD1 matches 8 bases in the middle. The sequence derives from a man aged 18 to 30 in good health. Some clones in this sample may be carry-over from other donors' samples. The CDR3 corresponds to CASSLVAGGEDTEAFF. The DNA sequence is TGTGCCAGCAGCTTAGTGGCAGGGGGCGAGGACACTGAAGCTTTCTTT.